This T cell receptor (beta chain) was observed in a study of human thymus T cells. General study points: Thymic and blood repertoires showed apparently biased V and J gene usage. In unrelated individuals, thymic repertoires overlapped highly, according to related research.

The CDR3 has 17 residues. Trimming shortened V by 0 bases and J by 7 bases, and 24 bases separated the two germline ends. Germline CDR1 is SQVTM and CDR2 is ANQGSEA. A remark on this clone: What it binds is not known.

The protocol was immunoSEQ multiplex PCR, while the TCRdb copy is restricted to in-frame clones and leaves out a portion. The sample carries under 150,000 clones, approximately 96% recorded once. Corrective cardiac operations yielded the resected thymus tissue. This TCR was recovered from a boy under two years old with a congenital heart defect but otherwise immunologically healthy. Sequences were obtained from thymus tissue. The V gene is TRBV29-1, the J gene TRBJ2-5, with a tentative D call TRBD2 (5 bases). The DNA for the CDR3 is TGCAGCGTTGAAGAGGAGGAAGAGAAGACCTTTTGTGGGACCCAGTACTTC. This sequence encodes CSVEEEEEKTFCGTQYF.